This T cell receptor (beta chain) was sequenced during a study of human T cells and chemical hapten exposure. The study's findings and limits: Expanded TCRs were compared with controls, and the expanded TCRs formed significantly more large CDR3 similarity clusters.

Described time point: patch test 2, 6 weeks after DPC sensitization. The treatment denotes: therapeutic diphenylcyclopropenone sensitization with weekly scalp DPC. This CDR3 contains 13 residues. Germline CDR1 is SGHTA and CDR2 is FQGNSA. J lost 10 bases, V lost 4 bases, and 7 bases had no gene match. This clonotype showed up many times. Its antigen is still unknown. In TCRdb, the RACE reads were re-called with MiXCR into one record per CDR3 protein. The sample includes a few hundred thousand distinct CDR3 sequences, under 6.5% of them seen just once. The rearrangement links TRBV7-2 to TRBJ1-1; 9 bases are shared with TRBD1. The sequence came from a woman aged 18-35 years with alopecia areata. Some clones in this sample may be carry-over from other donors' samples. Sequenced material: whole blood, taken in connection with sensitization to the hapten diphenylcyclopropenone (DPC). The CDR3 spells CASSSDRGSVAFF. The CDR3 bases are TGTGCCAGCAGCTCGGACAGGGGAAGTGTAGCTTTCTTT.